This T cell receptor (beta chain) was sequenced in a study of blood T cell repertoires in COVID-19. Study background: Acute and convalescent COVID-19 samples came from the United States, Italy and Spain. From T cells, B-cell-depleted T cells, or PBMCs came the material, which was cDNA or gDNA.

Authors' processing steps: Scientists estimated how many nucleated cells there were by amplifying reference gene primers. Here immunoSEQ multiplex PCR was the method, and the copy in TCRdb shows in-frame clones only, minus some. From that table come the V and J calls and clone size; the DNA was used to work out D and trimming. The sample has tens of thousands of clones; around 90% are singletons. The sequencing input was peripheral blood. The sequence was collected from a man aged 50 or older with acute or convalescent COVID-19.

In nucleotides, the CDR3 is TGTGCCAGCAGCCAGGGTGACAGGGATTATGCTTTCTTT. This encodes CASSQGDRDYAFF. This sequence joins TRBV3-1 (or the pseudogene TRBV3-2) and TRBJ1-1; the match to TRBD1 covers 7 bases. There are 13 residues in the CDR3. CDR1 and CDR2 (germline): LGHDT, YNNKEL (reference sequence). V gave up 3 bases and J gave up 11 bases; unmatched junction bases: 9.